This T cell receptor beta chain was captured by sequencing in a study of T cell responses to AZD1222 COVID-19 vaccine. On the study more broadly: Second doses at about 4 or about 12 weeks were pooled.

Regarding this clone: Its specificity is unknown.

Here immunoSEQ multiplex PCR was the method, and the copy in TCRdb shows in-frame clones only, minus some. This table has about 120,000 clones, 75% to 90% appearing once. Broader study findings: Variant regions that are unmutated are reportedly the target of nearly half of spike-specific TCRs. Mostly white British, mostly female donors; authors suggested clonal diversity may be underestimated. Seropositive status at baseline applied to only a handful of AZD1222 recipients.

Trimming shortened V by 2 bases and J by 6 bases, and 9 bases separated the two germline ends. CDR1 and CDR2 (germline): KGHDR, SFDVKD. The length of the CDR3 is 14 residues. This receptor was obtained from an adult in good health. The chain carries TRBV24-1 and TRBJ2-2, with no clear D. The material was peripheral blood, obtained on day 0 of AZD1222 vaccination. The CDR3 sequence is CATSDSGPAGELFF. The CDR3 DNA reads TGTGCCACCAGTGATTCCGGGCCAGCCGGGGAGCTGTTTTTT.